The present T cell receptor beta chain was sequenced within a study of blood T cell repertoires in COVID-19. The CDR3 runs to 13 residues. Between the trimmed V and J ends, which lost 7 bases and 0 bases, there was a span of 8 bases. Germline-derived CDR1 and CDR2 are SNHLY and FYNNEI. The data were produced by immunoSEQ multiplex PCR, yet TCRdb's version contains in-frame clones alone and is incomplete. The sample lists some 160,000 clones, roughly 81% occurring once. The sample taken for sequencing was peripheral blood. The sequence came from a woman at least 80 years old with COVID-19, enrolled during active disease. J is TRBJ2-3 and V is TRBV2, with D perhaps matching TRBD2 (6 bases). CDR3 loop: CASTGVSTDTQYF. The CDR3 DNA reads TGTGCCAGCACGGGGGTGAGCACAGATACGCAGTATTTT. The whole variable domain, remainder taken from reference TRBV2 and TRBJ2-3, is EPEVTQTPSHQVTQMGQEVILRCVPISNHLYFYWYRQILGQKVEFLVSFYNNEISEKSEIFDDQFSVERPDGSNFTLKIRSTKLEDSAMYFCASTGVSTDTQYFGPGTRLTVL.